This is a list of T cell receptor beta chains from one sample in a study of T cells after yellow fever vaccination. TCRdb ran MiXCR on the 5' RACE reads and lists one entry per CDR3 protein. The sample shows 400,000 to 450,000 distinct CDR3 sequences, approximately 19% of them seen only once. This specimen was PBMCs, taken before the yellow fever booster vaccination. The receptors here all came from a man aged 18 to 29 who received the YFV17D yellow fever vaccine. CDR3s include the opening cysteine and the closing phenylalanine or tryptophan. A D gene is named only where the DNA matches it firmly. Not all rows give a size; the values are once, few, many and, for expanded clones, a class.

J gene: TRBJ2-3; clone size: few; V gene: TRBV29-1; D gene: TRBD1; CDR3 DNA: TGCAGCGTTTCCGGACAGGGGTACACAGATACGCAGTATTTT; CDR3 protein: CSVSGQGYTDTQYF
J gene: TRBJ2-4; clone size: few; V gene: TRBV7-2; D gene: -; CDR3 DNA: TGTGCCAGCAGCTCCAATTACGGGCCCAAAAACATTCAGTACTTC; CDR3 protein: CASSSNYGPKNIQYF
J gene: TRBJ2-3; clone size: -; V gene: TRBV6-2/TRBV6-3; D gene: TRBD1; CDR3 DNA: TGTGCCAGCAGTTACTTCGGGACAGGGTTTGCAGATACGCAGTATTTT; CDR3 protein: CASSYFGTGFADTQYF
J gene: TRBJ2-7; clone size: -; V gene: TRBV7-2; D gene: -; CDR3 DNA: TGTGCCAGCAGCTTAGTCCCAGACTCCTACGAGCAGTACTTC; CDR3 protein: CASSLVPDSYEQYF
J gene: TRBJ2-5; clone size: -; V gene: TRBV4-1; D gene: -; CDR3 DNA: TGCGCCAGCAGCCCACAAACCGCTGGCCCCAGACGTAGCCAAGAGACCCAGTACTTC; CDR3 protein: CASSPQTAGPRRSQETQYF
J gene: TRBJ1-3; clone size: few; V gene: TRBV6-5; D gene: -; CDR3 DNA: TGTGCCAGCAGTTACGGAATCTCTGGAAACACCATATATTTT; CDR3 protein: CASSYGISGNTIYF
J gene: TRBJ1-1; clone size: few; V gene: TRBV7-9; D gene: TRBD1; CDR3 DNA: TGTGCCAGCAGCTTGGGACAGGGGCTCTTGGCAGCTTTCTTT; CDR3 protein: CASSLGQGLLAAFF
J gene: TRBJ2-7; clone size: few; V gene: TRBV25-1; D gene: TRBD2; CDR3 DNA: TGTGCCAGCCGTCCGTGGGAGGGATCCTACGAGCAGTACTTC; CDR3 protein: CASRPWEGSYEQYF
J gene: TRBJ1-2; clone size: -; V gene: TRBV6-5; D gene: TRBD1; CDR3 DNA: TGTGCCAGCAGTCACCTCTCCGGGACAGGGGACACTAACTATGGCTACACCTTC; CDR3 protein: CASSHLSGTGDTNYGYTF
J gene: TRBJ2-4; clone size: -; V gene: TRBV12-3/TRBV12-4; D gene: -; CDR3 DNA: TGTGCCAGCAGTGGACACATGCTAGCCAAAAACATTCAGTACTTC; CDR3 protein: CASSGHMLAKNIQYF
J gene: TRBJ1-5; clone size: few; V gene: TRBV12-3/TRBV12-4; D gene: -; CDR3 DNA: TGTGCCAGCAGCGATAACAGGAGTCAGCCCCAGCATTTT; CDR3 protein: CASSDNRSQPQHF
J gene: TRBJ2-5; clone size: few; V gene: TRBV18; D gene: -; CDR3 DNA: TGTGCCAGCTCACCACCAGGTTTTGAGACCCAGTACTTC; CDR3 protein: CASSPPGFETQYF
J gene: TRBJ1-2; clone size: few; V gene: TRBV7-2; D gene: -; CDR3 DNA: TGTGCCAGCAGCTTAGTTGGTGATGGCTACACCTTC; CDR3 protein: CASSLVGDGYTF
J gene: TRBJ2-6; clone size: -; V gene: TRBV12-3/TRBV12-4; D gene: -; CDR3 DNA: TGTGCCATCCTCCTCGGCCGCCTTGGGGCCAACGTCCTGACTTTC; CDR3 protein: CAILLGRLGANVLTF
J gene: TRBJ1-1; clone size: -; V gene: TRBV11-3; D gene: -; CDR3 DNA: TGTGCCAGCAGCTTAGGGGGGAGGGCTGAAGCTTTCTTT; CDR3 protein: CASSLGGRAEAFF
J gene: TRBJ2-3; clone size: many; V gene: TRBV7-2; D gene: TRBD1; CDR3 DNA: TGTGCCAGCAGCCCCCACCGGGACAGGGGGCGAGATACGCAGTATTTT; CDR3 protein: CASSPHRDRGRDTQYF
J gene: TRBJ1-4; clone size: few; V gene: TRBV12-3/TRBV12-4; D gene: -; CDR3 DNA: TGTGCCAGCACCCTGGAGGGCGGATTGAAAAAACTGTTTTTT; CDR3 protein: CASTLEGGLKKLFF
J gene: TRBJ2-3; clone size: few; V gene: TRBV6-5; D gene: TRBD1; CDR3 DNA: TGTGCCAGCAGTTACTCACAGGGGTCGGATACGCAGTATTTT; CDR3 protein: CASSYSQGSDTQYF
J gene: TRBJ2-7; clone size: -; V gene: TRBV24-1; D gene: -; CDR3 DNA: TGTGCCACCAGTATTCTTAGCGGGACAGGTACGACCTACGAGCAGTACTTC; CDR3 protein: CATSILSGTGTTYEQYF
J gene: TRBJ1-6; clone size: -; V gene: TRBV6-5; D gene: -; CDR3 DNA: TGTGCCAGCAGATACAGGGACGTTTCACCCCTCCACTTT; CDR3 protein: CASRYRDVSPLHF
J gene: TRBJ2-2; clone size: many; V gene: TRBV18; D gene: -; CDR3 DNA: TGCGCCAGCAGCCCACAGGGAAACACCGGGGAGCTGTTTTTT; CDR3 protein: CASSPQGNTGELFF
J gene: TRBJ2-5; clone size: -; V gene: TRBV24-1; D gene: -; CDR3 DNA: TGTGCCACCAGTGATGGGGCAGTCGAGACCCAGTACTTC; CDR3 protein: CATSDGAVETQYF
J gene: TRBJ2-2; clone size: -; V gene: TRBV6-2/TRBV6-3; D gene: -; CDR3 DNA: TGTGCCAGCAGTTACTTTGGAAGAACGAACACCGGGGAGCTGTTTTTT; CDR3 protein: CASSYFGRTNTGELFF
J gene: TRBJ2-5; clone size: -; V gene: TRBV2; D gene: TRBD2; CDR3 DNA: TGTGCCATTGGGGGACTAGCGGGGGAGCAAGAGACCCAGTACTTC; CDR3 protein: CAIGGLAGEQETQYF
J gene: TRBJ2-1; clone size: few; V gene: TRBV10-3; D gene: TRBD1; CDR3 DNA: TGTGCCGTTCGACAGGGGTTGACGTACAATGAGCAGTTCTTC; CDR3 protein: CAVRQGLTYNEQFF
J gene: TRBJ2-1; clone size: -; V gene: TRBV5-6; D gene: TRBD1; CDR3 DNA: TGTGCCAGCAGCTTACAGGGGTTGTACTACAATGAGCAGTTCTTC; CDR3 protein: CASSLQGLYYNEQFF
J gene: TRBJ2-3; clone size: few; V gene: TRBV20-1; D gene: TRBD2; CDR3 DNA: TGCAGTGCTATCGACGGGGGGGCGAATACGCAGTATTTT; CDR3 protein: CSAIDGGANTQYF
J gene: TRBJ1-4; clone size: many; V gene: TRBV12-3/TRBV12-4; D gene: -; CDR3 DNA: TGTGCCAGCAGTCCCCGAGGGGTTAGTGGTGAAAAACTGTTTTTT; CDR3 protein: CASSPRGVSGEKLFF
J gene: TRBJ2-3; clone size: many; V gene: TRBV12-3/TRBV12-4; D gene: -; CDR3 DNA: TGTGCCAGCAGAAGCACAGATACGCAGTATTTT; CDR3 protein: CASRSTDTQYF
J gene: TRBJ2-3; clone size: few; V gene: TRBV7-2; D gene: -; CDR3 DNA: TGTGCCAGCAGCTTCGGGACAAGTAGGGTAGATACGCAGTATTTT; CDR3 protein: CASSFGTSRVDTQYF
J gene: TRBJ1-6; clone size: few; V gene: TRBV12-3/TRBV12-4; D gene: TRBD1; CDR3 DNA: TGTGCCAGCAGTTTAGCGAGGACAGGGAAAGGATCACCCCTCCACTTT; CDR3 protein: CASSLARTGKGSPLHF
J gene: TRBJ2-2; clone size: few; V gene: TRBV7-2; D gene: TRBD1; CDR3 DNA: TGTGCCAGCAGCCGAAGTAGGGACAGGGGGCGAACCGGGGAGCTGTTTTTT; CDR3 protein: CASSRSRDRGRTGELFF
J gene: TRBJ2-7; clone size: few; V gene: TRBV7-9; D gene: TRBD1; CDR3 DNA: TGTGCCAGCAGCTTAGTTCAAAGGGGGCTATACGAGCAGTACTTC; CDR3 protein: CASSLVQRGLYEQYF
J gene: TRBJ2-3; clone size: -; V gene: TRBV12-3/TRBV12-4; D gene: -; CDR3 DNA: TGTGCCAGCAGTTTAGGGGGCTCTTGGACAGATACGCAGTATTTT; CDR3 protein: CASSLGGSWTDTQYF
J gene: TRBJ1-2; clone size: -; V gene: TRBV3-1; D gene: -; CDR3 DNA: TGTGCCAGCAGCTACGGGACACCCTATGGCTACACCTTC; CDR3 protein: CASSYGTPYGYTF
J gene: TRBJ1-5; clone size: few; V gene: TRBV21-1; D gene: -; CDR3 DNA: TGTGCCAGCAGCACGAAGGACGGTCAGCCCCAGCATTTT; CDR3 protein: CASSTKDGQPQHF
J gene: TRBJ2-6; clone size: few; V gene: TRBV2; D gene: -; CDR3 DNA: TGTGCCAGCAGGGACATGAGCTCTGGGGCCAACGTCCTGACTTTC; CDR3 protein: CASRDMSSGANVLTF
J gene: TRBJ2-5; clone size: -; V gene: TRBV29-1; D gene: TRBD1; CDR3 DNA: TGCAGCGTTGAAGATTCGGGACAGCAAGAGACCCAGTACTTC; CDR3 protein: CSVEDSGQQETQYF
J gene: TRBJ2-4; clone size: few; V gene: TRBV7-2; D gene: TRBD1; CDR3 DNA: TGTGCCAGCAGCTCGGGTCCGGGACAGGGCAAAAACATTCAGTACTTC; CDR3 protein: CASSSGPGQGKNIQYF
J gene: TRBJ2-1; clone size: -; V gene: TRBV10-3; D gene: TRBD2; CDR3 DNA: TGTGCCATCACCAACCCTAGCGGGGGGGAGAACAATGAGCAGTTCTTC; CDR3 protein: CAITNPSGGENNEQFF
J gene: TRBJ2-5; clone size: -; V gene: TRBV12-3/TRBV12-4; D gene: TRBD2; CDR3 DNA: TGTGCCAGCAGCCTGGGACGACCGGGGGGGGAGACCCAGTACTTC; CDR3 protein: CASSLGRPGGETQYF
J gene: TRBJ1-2; clone size: -; V gene: TRBV9; D gene: TRBD1; CDR3 DNA: TGTGCCAGCAGCACCCGACAGGGCCTCCCCTACACCTTC; CDR3 protein: CASSTRQGLPYTF
J gene: TRBJ2-2; clone size: -; V gene: TRBV6-1; D gene: -; CDR3 DNA: TGTGCCACGATGGCAAGAGGCAACGCCGGGGAGCTGTTTTTT; CDR3 protein: CATMARGNAGELFF
J gene: TRBJ2-7; clone size: -; V gene: TRBV25-1; D gene: -; CDR3 DNA: TGTGCCAGCAGTGTAGGGTTCCAGCAGTACTTC; CDR3 protein: CASSVGFQQYF
J gene: TRBJ2-3; clone size: -; V gene: TRBV7-3; D gene: TRBD2; CDR3 DNA: TGTGCCAGCGGCCTAGCGGGTATCACAGATACGCAGTATTTT; CDR3 protein: CASGLAGITDTQYF
J gene: TRBJ1-1; clone size: many; V gene: TRBV19; D gene: -; CDR3 DNA: TGTGCCAGTAGTATAGATTGGCTGATGAACACTGAAGCTTTCTTT; CDR3 protein: CASSIDWLMNTEAFF
J gene: TRBJ1-6; clone size: few; V gene: TRBV6-5; D gene: -; CDR3 DNA: TGTGCCAGCAGTTACTCATCCGGGGATAATTCACCCCTCCACTTT; CDR3 protein: CASSYSSGDNSPLHF
J gene: TRBJ2-7; clone size: few; V gene: TRBV29-1; D gene: TRBD1; CDR3 DNA: TGCAGCGGTACGGACAGGGGGACCGGCGAGCAGTACTTC; CDR3 protein: CSGTDRGTGEQYF
J gene: TRBJ1-2; clone size: -; V gene: TRBV6-5; D gene: -; CDR3 DNA: TGTGCCAGCAGAGACAGTTCTTATGGCTACACCTTC; CDR3 protein: CASRDSSYGYTF
J gene: TRBJ1-2; clone size: -; V gene: TRBV5-1; D gene: -; CDR3 DNA: TGCGCCAGCAGCTTGGTTCCAGGTCAAAGGGACTATGGCTACACCTTC; CDR3 protein: CASSLVPGQRDYGYTF
J gene: TRBJ1-1; clone size: -; V gene: TRBV4-1; D gene: -; CDR3 DNA: TGCGCCAGCAGTCGAGACACGTGGAACACTGAAGCTTTCTTT; CDR3 protein: CASSRDTWNTEAFF
J gene: TRBJ1-1; clone size: many; V gene: TRBV7-8; D gene: -; CDR3 DNA: TGTGCCAGCAGCTTAGAGCACCCCGGGATCGGAACTGAAGCTTTCTTT; CDR3 protein: CASSLEHPGIGTEAFF
J gene: TRBJ2-5; clone size: -; V gene: TRBV12-3/TRBV12-4; D gene: -; CDR3 DNA: TGTGCCAGCAGTCCGGGACCTGAGTGGGAGACCCAGTACTTC; CDR3 protein: CASSPGPEWETQYF
J gene: TRBJ2-3; clone size: -; V gene: TRBV6-5; D gene: TRBD1; CDR3 DNA: TGTGCCAGCAGTTACTCGACAGGGAGCCCCCCAGATACGCAGTATTTT; CDR3 protein: CASSYSTGSPPDTQYF
J gene: TRBJ2-7; clone size: few; V gene: TRBV10-2; D gene: TRBD2; CDR3 DNA: TGCGCCAGCAGTGAGTGGGGGGGCTACGAGCAGTACTTC; CDR3 protein: CASSEWGGYEQYF
J gene: TRBJ1-1; clone size: -; V gene: TRBV29-1; D gene: -; CDR3 DNA: TGCAGCGCCAACTATGAAATGAACACTGAAGCTTTCTTT; CDR3 protein: CSANYEMNTEAFF
J gene: TRBJ1-4; clone size: few; V gene: TRBV21-1; D gene: -; CDR3 DNA: TGTGCCAGCAGCCTCACACGACCCGGGACAGATAATGAAAAACTGTTTTTT; CDR3 protein: CASSLTRPGTDNEKLFF
J gene: TRBJ1-1; clone size: few; V gene: TRBV6-6; D gene: TRBD1; CDR3 DNA: TGTGCCAGCAGTCTCCCCCAGGGACAGGGAACTGAAGCTTTCTTT; CDR3 protein: CASSLPQGQGTEAFF
J gene: TRBJ2-3; clone size: few; V gene: TRBV7-9; D gene: TRBD2; CDR3 DNA: TGTGCCAGCAGCTTAGTAGCGGGGGTGACAGATACGCAGTATTTT; CDR3 protein: CASSLVAGVTDTQYF